The clone carrying this T cell receptor beta chain showed up many times. This entry comes from a study of T cells in Graves' hyperthyroidism and ophthalmopathy. The PBMCs had their origin in 8.5 to 10 ml of fresh peripheral blood. The V segment lost 6 bases and the J segment 12 bases; nucleotides outside the gene matches: 16. This CDR3 region has 15 residues. Per germline, CDR1 DFQATT and CDR2 SNEGSKA (reference sequence). RNA transcripts yielded amplified TCR beta CDR3 regions. First-round RT-PCR with HTBI primers amplified the TCR CDR3 region. TCRdb recomputed calls from the multiplex PCR reads with MiXCR, one row per CDR3 protein. The sample has some 760,000 distinct CDR3 sequences, approximately 14% seen once; the top ten hold about a tenth.

The sample was blood. The sequence was collected from a woman aged 18-30 years with Graves' hyperthyroidism. V is TRBV20-1 and J is TRBJ1-4; 10 bases align to TRBD1. CDR3 residues: CSALRVGQGNLELFF. CDR3 in DNA: TGCAGTGCCCTTAGGGTGGGACAGGGGAATCTGGAACTGTTTTTT.